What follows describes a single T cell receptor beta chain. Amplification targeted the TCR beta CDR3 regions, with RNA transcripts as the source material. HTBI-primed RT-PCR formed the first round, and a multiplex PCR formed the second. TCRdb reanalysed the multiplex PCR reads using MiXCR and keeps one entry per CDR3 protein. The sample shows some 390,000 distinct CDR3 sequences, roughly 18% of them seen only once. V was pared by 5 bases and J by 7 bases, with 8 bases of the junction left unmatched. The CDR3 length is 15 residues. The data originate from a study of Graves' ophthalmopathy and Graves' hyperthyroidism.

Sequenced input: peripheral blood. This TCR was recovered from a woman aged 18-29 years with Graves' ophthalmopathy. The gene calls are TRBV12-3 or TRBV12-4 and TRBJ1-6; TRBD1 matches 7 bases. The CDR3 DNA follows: TGTGCCAGCAGTCGCCGGGACAGAAGGAATTCACCCCTCCACTTT. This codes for CASSRRDRRNSPLHF.